A single sample gave rise to the 28 T cell receptor beta chains below, sequenced in a study of quantifying T cell responses using KT2 cells (dated by TCRdb to about 2017). For the study in its entirety: RNA was DNase-treated and reverse transcribed with TCR alpha and beta constant-region primers, mostly using SuperScript III.

The library relied on UMI-ligation and nested PCR. The listed sequencing device is Illumina MiSeq. A single-stranded oligonucleotide bearing the Illumina SP2 sequence and a UMI was ligated to the 3' end of the cDNA with T4 RNA ligase 1. PCR1 was run for three to five cycles (98 degrees C for 15 s, 69 degrees C for 30 s, 72 degrees C for 40 s), and an equimolar mix of RC1.1 and RC1.2, covering TRBC1 and TRBC2, was used as the beta primer. Using fastp at Q25 and MiXCR, TCRdb reprocessed the public reads and kept productive beta chains. Identical CDR3 protein sequences are pooled into one entry, listed with their most common genes and DNA. Recorded for this sample are about 30,000 distinct CDR3 sequences; approximately 7% of them occurred a single time. Of the sample, around a sixth is held by the ten largest clones. Sequencing used PBMCs spiked with cells of the T cell clone KT2. Receptor source: a human donor.

This clonotype was detected ten times or more. The chain uses TRBV20-1 and TRBJ2-1; 11 bases are a match to TRBD2. In germline, CDR1 is DFQATT, CDR2 SNEGSKA (reference sequence). The CDR3 loop spans 20 amino acids. Trimming cost V 2 bases and J 1 base; bases outside gene matches: 16. As DNA, the CDR3 is TGCAGTGCTAGACCAAAGACTAGCGGGATCTTGTTAGGGTCCTACAATGAGCAGTTCTTC. Its protein is CSARPKTSGILLGSYNEQFF.

This clonotype was recorded many times. The rearrangement joins TRBV20-1 to TRBJ1-1, with D uncertain. Germline CDR1 DFQATT, CDR2 SNEGSKA (reference sequence). The CDR3 loop spans 13 amino acids. Trimming cost V 2 bases and J 6 bases, with 13 bases left between them. CDR3 DNA: TGCAGTGCTAGAACCAGAGGCCGGCCTGAAGCTTTCTTT. Its translation is CSARTRGRPEAFF.

The sample holds many counts of this clonotype. The J gene is TRBJ2-5, the V gene TRBV11-2; the match to TRBD2 covers 11 bases. Trimming at V came to 4 bases and at J to 5 bases, leaving 15 bases not matched to a gene. This CDR3 spans 18 amino acids. CDR1 SGHAT and CDR2 FQNNGV come from the germline V gene. In DNA form, the CDR3 reads TGTGCCAGCAGCTCCCGGGGTAGCGGGAGGGCCTGGACGGAGACCCAGTACTTC. Amino acids: CASSSRGSGRAWTETQYF.

V is TRBV12-3 or TRBV12-4 and J is TRBJ1-4; the match to TRBD1 covers 9 bases. The CDR3 length is 13 residues. V dropped 5 bases and J dropped 7; count of bases not matched to a gene: 2. CDR3 in DNA: TGTGCCAGCAGTCCGGACAGGGGTGAAAAACTGTTTTTT. This sequence encodes CASSPDRGEKLFF.

This chain uses TRBV2 with TRBJ2-5, with TRBD2 matching over 12 bases. The CDR3 is made up of 16 amino acids. Germline loops: CDR1 SNHLY, CDR2 FYNNEI. With V trimmed by 6 bases and J by 5 bases, 10 bases remained unmatched. The CDR3 nucleotides are TGTGCCAGCAGGCCACCTAGCGGGGGGGCCCGGGAGACCCAGTACTTC. It translates to CASRPPSGGARETQYF.

In its sample, this clonotype was seen many times. In DNA, the CDR3 is TGTGCTAGTGGTTTGGTGGGGGGCCGGATTCAGCCCCAGCATTTT. This codes for CASGLVGGRIQPQHF. V is TRBV12-5 and J is TRBJ1-5, with D possibly matching TRBD1 (6 bases). The CDR3 has 15 amino acids. V lost 0 bases and J 6 bases, leaving 12 bases between the germline ends. Germline V gives CDR1 LGHNT, CDR2 FRNRAP.

This chain connects TRBV5-6 to TRBJ2-2, with 7 bases matching TRBD1. This CDR3 spans 14 amino acids. V trimming: 4 bases; J trimming: 6 bases; junction bases outside the gene matches: 6. Germline CDR1 reads SGHDT; CDR2 reads YYEEEE. The CDR3, as DNA: TGTGCCAGCAGCGTCGGACAGGTCGCCGGGGAGCTGTTTTTT. Encoded protein: CASSVGQVAGELFF.

V usage is TRBV29-1 and J usage is TRBJ1-2; 7 nucleotides agree with TRBD1. The germline V gene encodes CDR1 SQVTM and CDR2 ANQGSEA. With V trimmed by 0 bases and J by 5 bases, 3 bases remained unmatched. This CDR3 is 13 amino acids long. CDR3 sequence reads: CSVEDTGDYGYTF. DNA of the CDR3: TGCAGCGTTGAAGATACAGGGGATTATGGCTACACCTTC.

This rearrangement joins TRBV29-1 to TRBJ2-1, with TRBD2 matching 10 bases. The V gene end was trimmed by 7 bases and the J gene end by 5 bases; junction bases not matched to a gene: 5. This CDR3 is 13 amino acids long. Germline CDR1 reads SQVTM; CDR2 reads ANQGSEA. The CDR3 nucleotides read TGCAGCGCCGGGACTAGCGCCGACAATGAGCAGTTCTTC. Translating it yields CSAGTSADNEQFF.

This clonotype was recorded many times. V is TRBV29-1 and J is TRBJ1-2; possibly TRBD1 for D (6 bases). The V gene lost 4 bases and the J gene lost 7 bases, with 16 bases spanning the gap. The CDR3 totals 13 residues. Looked up from germline, CDR1 is SQVTM and CDR2 is ANQGSEA. This CDR3 is CSVVPTGYAGYTF. The CDR3 bases are TGCAGCGTTGTGCCGACAGGCTACGCTGGCTACACCTTC.

This clonotype was picked up many times. This sequence joins TRBV29-1 and TRBJ1-2, with D perhaps TRBD1 (5 bases). V was cut by 2 bases and J by 3 bases, with 7 bases left in between. Per germline, CDR1 SQVTM and CDR2 ANQGSEA. This CDR3 is 12 amino acids long. The CDR3 sequence is CSVERGDYGYTF. The CDR3 coding sequence is TGCAGCGTTGAACGGGGGGACTATGGCTACACCTTC.

This clonotype came up many times. The chain links TRBV28 to TRBJ2-5; D gene ambiguous. V lost 8 bases, J lost 2 bases, and 12 bases lay in between. CDR1 and CDR2 from the germline V gene are MDHEN and SYDVKM. CDR3 length equals 13 residues. The CDR3 DNA follows: TGTGCCAGCCCGGCGGCAAAGCAAGAGACCCAGTACTTC. This sequence encodes CASPAAKQETQYF.

This clonotype was counted ten times or more. J is TRBJ2-5 and V is TRBV5-1, with TRBD2 matching over 13 bases. The V gene end was trimmed by 1 base and the J gene end by 4 bases; junction bases not matched to a gene: 7. The germline CDR1 and CDR2 sequences are SGHRS and YFSETQ. The CDR3 sequence is 17 residues long. The DNA of the CDR3 is TGCGCCAGCAGCTTGACGATCGGACTAGCGGGGGCAGAGACCCAGTACTTC. It codes for CASSLTIGLAGAETQYF.

The chain is built from TRBV20-1 and TRBJ2-1; D uncertain. The CDR3 runs to 14 residues. Trimming took off 5 bases at V and 3 bases at J, with 14 bases between the two ends. Germline CDR1 and CDR2: DFQATT and SNEGSKA (reference sequence). Written as DNA, the CDR3 is TGCAGTGCTGAGAGTAGCTCTTACTACAATGAGCAGTTCTTC. Residues: CSAESSSYYNEQFF.

The chain combines TRBV4-1 with TRBJ2-7, with TRBD1 matching over 9 bases. Per the germline V gene, CDR1 is MGHRA and CDR2 is YSYEKL. The CDR3 totals 17 residues. V lost 4 bases, J lost 1 base, and 11 bases stayed unmatched. Written as DNA, the CDR3 is TGCGCCAGCAGCCCCCGTGGTCCAGACAGGGGGTCCTACGAGCAGTACTTC. Translating it yields CASSPRGPDRGSYEQYF.

Many counts were recorded for this clonotype. CDR3 sequence (DNA): TGCAGCGTTGGGGTGGGAGCTAATGAAAAACTGTTTTTT. Translation: CSVGVGANEKLFF. The chain recombines TRBV29-1 with TRBJ1-4; no clear D gene. V was trimmed by 4 bases and J by 3 bases, leaving 9 bases between them. This CDR3 spans 13 amino acids. Germline loops: CDR1 SQVTM, CDR2 ANQGSEA.

This clonotype was counted only a few times. V and J are TRBV6-2 or TRBV6-3 and TRBJ2-3; D perhaps matches TRBD2 (5 bases). V lost 10 bases and J lost 2, with 19 bases in between. This CDR3 has 15 amino acids. CDR1 and CDR2 from the germline V gene are MNHEY and SVGEGT. Written as DNA, the CDR3 is TGTGCCACAAATAACCCGGAGGTCGACACAGATACGCAGTATTTT. Protein: CATNNPEVDTDTQYF.

The sample holds many counts of this clonotype. This sequence joins TRBV10-3 and TRBJ1-1, with 8 bases fitting TRBD1. Trimming removed 5 bases from V and 1 base from J; junction bases left unmatched: 6. The CDR3 sequence is 15 residues long. Germline CDR1 is ENHRY and CDR2 is SYGVKD. In nucleotides, the CDR3 is TGTGCCATCAGTACCAACGGACAGGGGAACACTGAAGCTTTCTTT. Encoded protein: CAISTNGQGNTEAFF.

This clonotype was detected only a few times. The rearrangement joins TRBV15 to TRBJ1-1; D gene uncertain. V was clipped by 1 base and J by 0 bases, with 9 bases between them. Germline V gene lookup returns CDR1 LNHNV and CDR2 YYDKDF (reference sequence). The CDR3 is 15 amino acids. As DNA, the CDR3 is TGTGCCACCAGCAGAGTGCCTAACATGAACACTGAAGCTTTCTTT. Translating gives CATSRVPNMNTEAFF.

The V gene is TRBV7-9, the J gene TRBJ2-1; D remains unclear. V lost 0 bases to trimming and J lost 10 bases, with 13 bases between them. CDR1 is SEHNR, CDR2 FQNEAQ, per germline (reference sequence). This CDR3 contains 14 residues. The chain's CDR3 is CASSLAAVYQEQFF. As DNA, the CDR3 is TGTGCCAGCAGCTTAGCGGCAGTATACCAGGAGCAGTTCTTC.

This clonotype was detected only a few times. The rearrangement uses TRBV7-8 and TRBJ2-4; possibly TRBD1 or TRBD2 for D (5 bases each). Germline CDR1 is SGHVS and CDR2 is FQNEAQ. This CDR3 contains 18 residues. The V end was cut by 5 bases, the J end by 1 base, with 21 bases between. DNA of the CDR3: TGTGCCAGCAGCCACGGGGCCCTAGGACCGGCGGCCAAAAACATTCAGTACTTC. Translation: CASSHGALGPAAKNIQYF.

Notes on this clonotype: This clone may be a read error of a much larger clone one base away. The V gene is TRBV29-1, the J gene TRBJ2-1; D remains unclear. The assigned J gene may be wrong: the sequence end matches TRBJ2-7 better. The CDR3 has 15 amino acids. CDR1 is SQVTM and CDR2 is ANQGSEA in the germline V gene. The CDR3 protein is CSVVSGDLSYNEQYF. CDR3 sequence (DNA): TGCAGCGTTGTCTCGGGTGATCTCTCCTACAATGAGCAGTACTTC.

The sample holds many counts of this clonotype. The genes are TRBV20-1 and TRBJ2-3; D may match TRBD1 or TRBD2 (6 bases each). This CDR3 region has 18 residues. Germline V CDR1 and CDR2: DFQATT, SNEGSKA (reference sequence). Trimming stripped 8 bases from V and 4 bases from J, with 31 bases between. The CDR3 nucleotides are TGCAGTTCCGGGGATTTCAGGGGAGGCCTTTATCAGGCAGATACGCAGTATTTT. It codes for CSSGDFRGGLYQADTQYF.

The J gene is TRBJ2-3, the V gene TRBV7-6, with D hard to call. Deletions cut 4 bases from V and 4 bases from J, with 6 bases between. The CDR3 is 12 amino acids. Germline values: CDR1 SGHVS, CDR2 FNYEAQ. CDR3 sequence (DNA): TGTGCCAGCAGCTCAACCCCAGATACGCAGTATTTT. As protein: CASSSTPDTQYF. Supplemented by reference TRBV7-6 and TRBJ2-3, the full variable domain reads GAGVSQSPRYKVTKRGQDVALRCDPISGHVSLYWYRQALGQGPEFLTYFNYEAQQDKSGLPNDRFSAERPEGSISTLTIQRTEQRDSAMYRCASSSTPDTQYFGPGTRLTVL.

This clonotype was detected many times. The junction shows a germline mismatch at one end, possibly a read error. The chain joins TRBV7-7 to TRBJ1-1; no reliable D call. The CDR3 contains 13 residues. CDR1 SSHAT and CDR2 FNYEAQ come from the germline V gene (reference sequence). In nucleotides, the CDR3 is TGTGCTAGCAGCTTAACCGTTAACACTGAAGCTTTCTTT. It translates to CASSLTVNTEAFF.

This clonotype was picked up many times. The chain carries TRBV4-1 and TRBJ1-2, with D hard to call. Between the trimmed V and J ends, which lost 1 base and 4 bases, there was a span of 13 bases. The CDR3 has 15 residues. The germline gives CDR1 MGHRA, CDR2 YSYEKL. CDR3 residues: CASSQVIPSTYGYTF. The CDR3 nucleotides are TGCGCCAGCAGCCAAGTCATCCCCAGCACCTATGGCTACACCTTC.

This chain links TRBV15 with TRBJ2-1, with 8 bases that match TRBD1. V lost 5 bases, J lost 6 bases, and 9 bases stayed unmatched. The CDR3 covers 15 residues. Germline V lookup: CDR1 LNHNV, CDR2 YYDKDF (reference sequence). Here the CDR3 DNA reads TGTGCCACCAGCCGGACAGGGAGCCTCCGCAATGAGCAGTTCTTC. Translating gives CATSRTGSLRNEQFF.

This clonotype was seen a few times. This chain uses TRBV6-1 with TRBJ1-5, with a weak D call TRBD1 (5 bases). The CDR3 consists of 15 residues. Per the germline V gene, CDR1 is MNHNS and CDR2 is SASEGT. Trimming removed 2 bases at V and 0 bases at J, with 8 bases between. CDR3 in amino acids: CASSERDYSNQPQHF. In DNA, the CDR3 is TGTGCCAGCAGTGAACGGGACTATAGCAATCAGCCCCAGCATTTT.